A single sample is the source of the 10 T cell receptor beta chains below, sequenced in a study of monozygotic twins with inflammatory bowel disease. TCRdb re-called the 5' RACE reads, yielding one record per CDR3 amino acid sequence without DNA. This table holds 400,000 to 500,000 distinct CDR3 sequences. Source material: blood. These receptors came from a human donor with ulcerative colitis or Crohn's disease, or a healthy co-twin of an affected twin (not recorded which).

The chain has TRBV20-1 and TRBJ2-1; TCRdb's D call, TRBD2, is unchecked because there is no DNA. CDR3 size: 16 residues. Germline V gene sequence: CDR1 DFQATT, CDR2 SNEGSKA (reference sequence). The CDR3 sequence: CSASRLAVSSYNEQFF.

The chain uses TRBV20-1 and TRBJ2-2. From germline, CDR1 is DFQATT and CDR2 SNEGSKA (reference sequence). The CDR3 contains 15 residues. The CDR3 is CSARAATKNTGELFF.

The genes are TRBV5-5 and TRBJ1-1. Germline CDR1 SGHKS, CDR2 YYEKEE (reference sequence). The CDR3 length is 14 residues. This chain's CDR3 is CASSPFNPNTEAFF. The whole variable domain, remainder taken from reference TRBV5-5 and TRBJ1-1, is DAGVTQSPTHLIKTRGQQVTLRCSPISGHKSVSWYQQVLGQGPQFIFQYYEKEERGRGNFPDRFSARQFPNYSSELNVNALLLGDSALYLCASSPFNPNTEAFFGQGTRLTVV.

The rearrangement links TRBV5-1 to TRBJ2-2; TCRdb reports TRBD1, a call that lacks DNA to check it against. The CDR3 contains 15 residues. Germline CDR1 SGHRS, CDR2 YFSETQ. CDR3 protein: CASSPDRGWTGELFF.

This chain links TRBV28 with TRBJ2-7; TCRdb calls TRBD1, which cannot be checked without DNA. CDR3 size: 13 residues. Germline CDR1 is MDHEN and CDR2 is SYDVKM. This chain's CDR3 is CASRGTGGGEQYF.

V and J are TRBV18 and TRBJ1-1. Per the germline V gene, CDR1 is KGHSH and CDR2 is LQKENI. The CDR3 spans 13 residues. This chain's CDR3 is CASSPSYNTEAFF.

The chain recombines TRBV21-1 with TRBJ2-3; the D call from TCRdb, TRBD1, cannot be confirmed without DNA. TRBV21-1 is reported as a pseudogene. The CDR3 loop spans 18 amino acids. CDR3 in amino acids: CASSKEGQGDCRTDTQYF.

The chain employs TRBV9 and TRBJ2-5; as DNA is missing, the TRBD2 call by TCRdb cannot be tested. The CDR3 runs to 17 residues. Germline CDR1 and CDR2: SGDLS and YYNGEE. CDR3 loop: CASSESTGTRGWETQYF.

The genes are TRBV15 and TRBJ2-2; TCRdb reports TRBD2, a call that lacks DNA to check it against. The CDR3 runs to 17 residues. CDR1 is LNHNV, CDR2 YYDKDF, per germline (reference sequence). This CDR3 is CATSRDRLAGNTGELFF.

The chain links TRBV27 to TRBJ1-2; TCRdb outputs TRBD1, but without DNA this stays unchecked. The CDR3 runs 16 residues. CDR1 MNHEY and CDR2 SMNVEV come from the germline V gene (reference sequence). The CDR3 protein is CASSFIDGRGHYGYTF.